Reported below is one TCR beta chain. Sequenced by immunoSEQ multiplex PCR; TCRdb stores in-frame clones only, minus some. The sample lists 2 million to 2.5 million clones, 90% to 96% occurring once. Trimming left V 2 bases short and J 2 bases short, with 8 bases between. Germline CDR1 and CDR2: SEHNR and FQNEAQ (reference sequence). The CDR3 is 14 residues long. This sample was included in a study of shared clonotypes between healthy human individuals. Sequenced material: naive CD4+ T cells sorted from blood. Specified subset: CD45RA+ positively selected. The chain links TRBV7-9 to TRBJ2-3; perhaps TRBD1 as D (5 bases). This receptor was obtained from a man aged 18 to 29 in good health. The CDR3 protein is CASSLRQNTDTQYF. DNA of the CDR3: TGTGCCAGCAGCTTACGACAGAACACAGATACGCAGTATTTT.